This T cell receptor beta chain is drawn from a study of cytomegalovirus exposure and HLA in healthy donors. Findings of the study overall: Reportedly, TCR beta sequences accurately predicted HLA-A and HLA-B alleles in most subjects.

As concerns this clone: Its antigen is undetermined.

60 Vbeta and 13 Jbeta primers were used in PCR. TCRdb keeps only in-frame clones here, not all; method: immunoSEQ multiplex PCR. This table holds 120,000 to 150,000 clones, roughly 80% found once. The CDR3 has 14 amino acids. The germline V and J ends were trimmed by 6 bases and 2 bases, with 12 bases remaining between them. Germline V CDR1 and CDR2: MNHNS, SASEGT. The TCR sequence derives from a woman aged 40 to 49 in good health and CMV-seropositive. This rearrangement joins TRBV6-1 to TRBJ2-3, with D hard to call. Specimen: PBMCs. CDR3 bases: TGTGCCAGCAGATACGACTCGTACACAGATACGCAGTATTTT. Translation gives CASRYDSYTDTQYF.